A single sample is the source of the 11 T cell receptor beta chains below, sequenced in a study of beta chain features in type 1 diabetes. Expressed TCRB transcripts were sequenced because the isolated RNA had all been reverse transcribed beforehand. Profiling relied on immunoSEQ multiplex PCR, and the TCRdb table lists in-frame clones only, not all of them. In the table there are fewer than 25,000 clones, almost 70% of which are singletons. The specimen sequenced was Tregs from blood. The receptors here all came from a woman aged 40 to 50 in good health.

This sequence joins TRBV15 and TRBJ1-2; the match to TRBD1 covers 9 bases. With 2 bases clipped from V and 3 bases from J, the junction kept 7 bases outside the gene matches. The CDR3 loop spans 16 amino acids. Germline V gives CDR1 LNHNV, CDR2 YYDKDF (reference sequence). Here the CDR3 DNA reads TGTGCCACCAGCAGATCCCGACGGGACAGGGACTATGGCTACACCTTC. Residues: CATSRSRRDRDYGYTF.

V usage is TRBV6-6 and J usage is TRBJ1-2, with unresolved D. The V end lost 6 bases, the J end lost 0 bases, and 14 bases lay between the germline ends. The germline CDR1 and CDR2 sequences are MNHNY and SVGAGI (reference sequence). The CDR3 is 15 amino acids. This CDR3 is CASSPTHGANYGYTF. Here the CDR3 DNA reads TGTGCCAGCAGCCCAACCCACGGGGCTAACTATGGCTACACCTTC.

The table lists this clone with a few counts. This chain uses TRBV5-1 with TRBJ2-2; D not certain. This CDR3 region has 14 residues. With 4 bases removed from V and 1 base from J, the gap between germline ends came to 8 bases. CDR1 is SGHRS, CDR2 YFSETQ, per germline. CDR3 coding DNA: TGCGCCAGCAGCCCCCGGGTGAACACCGGGGAGCTGTTTTTT. Translating it yields CASSPRVNTGELFF.

The V and J genes are TRBV10-3 and TRBJ2-2, with D perhaps matching TRBD1 (6 bases). Germline CDR1 and CDR2: ENHRY and SYGVKD. Trimming took off 8 bases at V and 5 bases at J, with 12 bases between the two ends. The CDR3 runs to 13 residues. The CDR3 coding sequence is TGTGCCATCGGCGACAGGCAGACCGGGGAGCTGTTTTTT. It codes for CAIGDRQTGELFF.

CDR3 DNA: TGTGCCAGTAGTTCGGGTGCATCGACAGGGCGGTGGGGGCTGAGCACTGAAGCTTTCTTT. Translation: CASSSGASTGRWGLSTEAFF. This sequence joins TRBV19 and TRBJ1-1; 7 bases map to TRBD1. Germline V gives CDR1 LNHDA, CDR2 SQIVND (reference sequence). Unmatched junction bases numbered 25, after V lost 5 bases and J lost 4 bases. The CDR3 is 20 amino acids.

The rearrangement uses TRBV2 and TRBJ2-1; D uncertain. Per the germline V gene, CDR1 is SNHLY and CDR2 is FYNNEI. There are 16 residues in the CDR3. V was shortened by 5 bases and J by 6 bases, with 20 bases between the two germline ends. CDR3 amino acids: CASSRTPTLTSNEQFF. The CDR3 coding sequence is TGTGCCAGCAGTCGAACTCCAACGCTTACCTCCAATGAGCAGTTCTTC.

In its sample, this clone was seen a few times. The rearrangement uses TRBV6-5 and TRBJ1-4, with D maybe TRBD1 (5 bases). Trimming shortened V by 6 bases and J by 6 bases, and 8 bases separated the two germline ends. Germline loops: CDR1 MNHEY, CDR2 SVGAGI. The CDR3 covers 12 residues. The CDR3 is CASRRGDEKLFF. Here the CDR3 DNA reads TGTGCCAGCAGAAGGGGCGATGAAAAACTGTTTTTT.

The chain recombines TRBV7-2 with TRBJ2-7; possibly TRBD2 for D (6 bases). This CDR3 has 15 residues. With 1 base removed from V and 2 bases from J, the gap between germline ends came to 12 bases. Germline CDR1 and CDR2: SGHTA and FQGNSA. The CDR3 DNA reads as TGTGCCAGCAGCTTAGGGCTAGCGAGGGCCTACGAGCAGTACTTC. Translating it yields CASSLGLARAYEQYF. The entire variable domain, with the rest obtained from reference TRBV7-2 and TRBJ2-7, is as follows: GAGVSQSPSNKVTEKGKDVELRCDPISGHTALYWYRQSLGQGLEFLIYFQGNSAPDKSGLPSDRFSAERTGGSVSTLTIQRTQQEDSAVYLCASSLGLARAYEQYFGPGTRLTVT.

This chain connects TRBV27 to TRBJ2-7; 9 bases fit TRBD1. The CDR3 is 15 residues long. V was pared by 5 bases and J by 0 bases, with 5 bases of the junction left unmatched. Germline lookup yields CDR1 MNHEY and CDR2 SMNVEV (reference sequence). The CDR3 is CASSAQGQGSYEQYF. The CDR3 DNA reads as TGTGCCAGCAGTGCCCAGGGACAGGGCTCCTACGAGCAGTACTTC.

This clone was counted once. This rearrangement joins TRBV10-1 to TRBJ2-5; tentatively, D is TRBD2 (6 bases). V shed 8 bases and J shed 6 bases, with 10 bases lying between them. This CDR3 region has 11 residues. Germline V gives CDR1 WNHNN, CDR2 SYGVQD (reference sequence). The CDR3 nucleotides read TGCGCCAGCTCGGAGGGACAGACCCAGTACTTC. This translates into CASSEGQTQYF.

The chain is built from TRBV6-6 and TRBJ1-2, with TRBD1 as a possible D gene (5 bases). This CDR3 has 14 amino acids. Germline values: CDR1 MNHNY, CDR2 SVGAGI (reference sequence). V shed 0 bases and J shed 3 bases, with 8 bases lying between them. This chain's CDR3 is CASSYSWGDYGYTF. DNA for the CDR3: TGTGCCAGCAGTTACTCCTGGGGCGACTATGGCTACACCTTC.